This T cell receptor beta chain was sequenced for a study of human T cells and chemical hapten exposure (dated by TCRdb to about 2021). Broadly, across the study: Libraries were pooled for sequencing, and per-sample TCR yields varied mainly because of small differences in library volumes within the pool. In alopecia patients, the study followed how the peripheral blood TCR repertoire changed in vivo over primary and secondary sensitization to diphenylcyclopropenone (DPC), a hapten. Each blood RNA sample was used to sequence both TCR alpha and TCR beta chains.

The CDR3 goes from the cysteine to the phenylalanine over 14 residues. Only the CDR3 DNA stays, 42 bases, in frame from base 1. Reading the germline V gene gives CDR1 SNHLY and CDR2 FYNNEI. Trimming removed 7 bases from V and 2 bases from J; the gene matches leave 5 bases unexplained. The meaning of the sample's time point label: healthy volunteer bleed at 6 weeks. Unfractionated whole blood was collected in Tempus Blood RNA tubes, and total RNA was extracted from that blood. As TCR sequencing controls, several healthy volunteers were used, with blood taken at day 0, 2 weeks and 6 weeks. What the research found in general, with its limitations: No change with DPC sensitization was found in the number of TCRs above 1 in 1000 frequency, and no evidence of global repertoire structure alterations was found. After repeated subsampling, changes were observed in the strength of the expansion versus patch-test correlation and in the threshold at which the correlation became significant.

In its sample, this clonotype was seen many times. Its antigen target is currently unknown. It has no much larger one-base neighbor in the sample; base qualities were not kept. Library construction relied on RACE. The sequencer was a NextSeq 500. During library preparation, unique molecular identifiers were attached to individual cDNA molecules so that TCRs could be counted in a quantitative, reproducible way. Per the authors' processing: A median of roughly 98,000 TCRs per sample was observed, with a range of roughly 20,000 to 750,000. V, J and CDR3 annotation of the TCR reads was performed with the Decombinator software suite. For PS versus PT1 abundance plots, all samples were subsampled to the same number of TCRs (28,000). Expanded TCRs were defined as absent before sensitization and observed at least eight times at the 2-week time point. In-frame beta chains were kept once TCRdb had trimmed the public reads at Q25 with fastp and called clones with MiXCR. Rows merge per CDR3 protein into single entries with the most common DNA and genes. The V and J calls and clone size are TCRdb's, not the authors'. Recorded for this sample are about 77,000 distinct CDR3 sequences; about 9.2% of them occurred a single time. The ten largest account for approximately 1.5% of the sample.

Sample: whole blood. The V and J genes are TRBV2 and TRBJ2-3, with TRBD2 matching 8 junction bases. The sequence was obtained from a female donor in good health. Some clones in this sample may be carry-over from other donors' samples. The nucleotides read TGTGCCAGCAAACTAGCGGTGGACACAGATACGCAGTATTTT. This codes for CASKLAVDTDTQYF.